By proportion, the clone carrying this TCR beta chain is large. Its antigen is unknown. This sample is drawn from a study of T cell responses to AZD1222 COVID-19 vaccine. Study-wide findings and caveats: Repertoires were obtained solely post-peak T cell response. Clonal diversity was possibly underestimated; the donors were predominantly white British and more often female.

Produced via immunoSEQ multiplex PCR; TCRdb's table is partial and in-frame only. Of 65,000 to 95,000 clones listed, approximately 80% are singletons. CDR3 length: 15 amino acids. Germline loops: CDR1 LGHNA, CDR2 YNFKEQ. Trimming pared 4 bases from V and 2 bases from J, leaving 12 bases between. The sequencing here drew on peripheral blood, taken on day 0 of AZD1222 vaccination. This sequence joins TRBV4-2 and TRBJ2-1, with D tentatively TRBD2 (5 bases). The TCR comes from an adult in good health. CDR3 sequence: CASSPESGTYNEQFF. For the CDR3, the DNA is TGTGCCAGCAGCCCCGAAAGCGGTACCTACAATGAGCAGTTCTTC.